Here is one T cell receptor (beta chain) with its context. The junction and the germline gene differ at one end; a read error may be behind it. These data come from a study of molecular identifiers for immune sequencing clone quantification. The authors sorted naive CD8 T cells as CD8+CD4-CCR7+CD45RA+. TCRdb reprocessed the PCR reads with MiXCR, giving one entry per CDR3 protein. The data contain a few hundred thousand distinct CDR3 sequences, around a fifth of them seen just once; the ten biggest clones take up 0.84%. The clonotype comes from a human donor in good health. Some libraries in this study had Jurkat cell RNA spiked in. Sequenced material: naive CD8+ T cells from blood, with Jurkat cell RNA spiked in. Documented subset: FACS-sorted CD8+CD4-CCR7+CD45RA+ naive T cells.

The CDR3 bases are TGCGCCGGCAGCCAAGATAGGAGGACAGGGATCACCGGGGAGCTGTTTTTT. It yields the protein CAGSQDRRTGITGELFF. V and J are TRBV4-3 and TRBJ2-2, with TRBD1 matching over 8 bases. CDR1 and CDR2 (germline): LGHNA, YSLEER. The CDR3 is 17 amino acids.